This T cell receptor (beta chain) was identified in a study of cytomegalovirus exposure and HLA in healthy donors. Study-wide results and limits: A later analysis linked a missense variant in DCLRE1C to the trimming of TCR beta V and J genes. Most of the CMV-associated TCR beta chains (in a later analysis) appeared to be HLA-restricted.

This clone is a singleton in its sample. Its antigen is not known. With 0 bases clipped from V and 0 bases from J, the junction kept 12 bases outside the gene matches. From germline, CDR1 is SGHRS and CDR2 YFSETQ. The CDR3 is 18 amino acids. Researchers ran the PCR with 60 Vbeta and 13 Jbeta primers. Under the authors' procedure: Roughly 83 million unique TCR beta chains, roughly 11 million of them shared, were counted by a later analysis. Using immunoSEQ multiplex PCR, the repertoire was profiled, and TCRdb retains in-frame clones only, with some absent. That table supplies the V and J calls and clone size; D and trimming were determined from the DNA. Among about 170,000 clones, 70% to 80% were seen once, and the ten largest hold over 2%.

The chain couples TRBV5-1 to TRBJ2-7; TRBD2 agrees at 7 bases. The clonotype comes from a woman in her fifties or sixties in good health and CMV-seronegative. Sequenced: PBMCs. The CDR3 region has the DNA TGCGCCAGCAGCTTGGCAATGGCAGGCCGGGGGGTCTCCTACGAGCAGTACTTC. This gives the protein CASSLAMAGRGVSYEQYF.